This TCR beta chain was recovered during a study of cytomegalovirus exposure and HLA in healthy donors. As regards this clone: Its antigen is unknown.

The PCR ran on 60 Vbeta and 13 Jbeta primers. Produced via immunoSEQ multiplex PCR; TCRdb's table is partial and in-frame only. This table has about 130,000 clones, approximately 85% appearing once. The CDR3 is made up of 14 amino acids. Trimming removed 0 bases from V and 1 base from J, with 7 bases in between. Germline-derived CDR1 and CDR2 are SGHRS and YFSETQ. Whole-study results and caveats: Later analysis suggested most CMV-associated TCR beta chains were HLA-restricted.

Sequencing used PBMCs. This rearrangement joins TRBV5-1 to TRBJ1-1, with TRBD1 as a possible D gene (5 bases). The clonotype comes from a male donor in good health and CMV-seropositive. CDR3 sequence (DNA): TGCGCCAGCAGCTTGGGACAGCCGAACACTGAAGCTTTCTTT. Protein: CASSLGQPNTEAFF.